Each of the 32 T cell receptor beta chains below was sequenced from the same sample in a study of technical replicates of blood from four donors. Clones were sequenced by immunoSEQ multiplex PCR, and TCRdb holds only the in-frame ones, with some missing. In the table there are under 95,000 clones, around 94% of which are singletons. The sample was T cells isolated from PBMCs. These receptors all come from a human donor in good health.

The rearrangement links TRBV7-9 to TRBJ1-2, with D perhaps TRBD1 (5 bases). Germline lookup yields CDR1 SEHNR and CDR2 FQNEAQ (reference sequence). V was shortened by 2 bases and J by 4 bases, with 11 bases between the two germline ends. The CDR3 has 14 amino acids. CDR3 nucleotides: TGTGCCAGCAGCTTAATTGGAGACAGCTATGGCTACACCTTC. Translated, it gives CASSLIGDSYGYTF.

This chain connects TRBV14 to TRBJ2-5; D remains ambiguous. CDR3 length: 16 residues. V shed 0 bases and J shed 2 bases, with 13 bases lying between them. CDR1 and CDR2 from the germline V gene are SGHDN and FVKESK. The chain's CDR3 is CASSQDFLGIQETQYF. The CDR3 nucleotides read TGTGCCAGCAGCCAAGATTTTCTTGGCATACAAGAGACCCAGTACTTC. Complete variable domain (other parts from reference TRBV14 and TRBJ2-5): EAGVTQFPSHSVIEKGQTVTLRCDPISGHDNLYWYRRVMGKEIKFLLHFVKESKQDESGMPNNRFLAERTGGTYSTLKVQPAELEDSGVYFCASSQDFLGIQETQYFGPGTRLLVL.

V gene TRBV10-2 combines with J gene TRBJ2-5; 7 bases match TRBD1. This CDR3 spans 13 amino acids. Trimming removed 7 bases from V and 5 bases from J; junction bases left unmatched: 7. Germline V lookup: CDR1 WSHSY, CDR2 SAAADI. The CDR3 coding sequence is TGCGCCAGCAAGGGGGCGGTTGGGGAGACCCAGTACTTC. It translates to CASKGAVGETQYF.

The rearrangement links TRBV29-1 to TRBJ1-5, with 7 positions matching TRBD1. Per the germline V gene, CDR1 is SQVTM and CDR2 is ANQGSEA. The J segment lost 4 bases and the V segment lost 6 bases, leaving 6 bases of the junction unmatched. This CDR3 has 13 amino acids. The CDR3 spells CSVRDSLNQPQHF. CDR3 sequence (DNA): TGCAGCGTAAGGGACAGCCTAAATCAGCCCCAGCATTTT. Based on the CDR3 plus reference TRBV29-1 and TRBJ1-5, the full variable domain is SAVISQKPSRDICQRGTSLTIQCQVDSQVTMMFWYRQQPGQSLTLIATANQGSEATYESGFVIDKFPISRPNLTFSTLTVSNMSPEDSSIYLCSVRDSLNQPQHFGDGTRLSIL.

This clone was recorded only once. This rearrangement joins TRBV7-9 to TRBJ2-7, with 9 bases that match TRBD1. Trimming took 4 bases from V and 4 from J; bases not matched to a gene: 8. CDR1 is SEHNR and CDR2 is FQNEAQ in the germline V gene (reference sequence). The length of the CDR3 is 15 residues. The CDR3 nucleotides are TGTGCCAGCAGCTCCGTACAGGGGGCTGAGTACGAGCAGTACTTC. Its translation is CASSSVQGAEYEQYF. The full variable domain, its missing parts supplied by reference TRBV7-9 and TRBJ2-7, is DTGVSQNPRHKITKRGQNVTFRCDPISEHNRLYWYRQTLGQGPEFLTYFQNEAQLEKSRLLSDRFSAERPKGSFSTLEIQRTEQGDSAMYLCASSSVQGAEYEQYFGPGTRLTVT.

The chain employs TRBV5-1 and TRBJ1-1; 10 nucleotides match TRBD1. Germline lookup yields CDR1 SGHRS and CDR2 YFSETQ. V shed 4 bases and J 1 base; nucleotides not matched to a gene: 7. The CDR3 loop spans 16 amino acids. The CDR3 sequence is CASSGRQGARNTEAFF. As DNA, the CDR3 is TGCGCCAGCAGCGGACGACAGGGGGCCAGGAACACTGAAGCTTTCTTT.

V is TRBV6-1 and J is TRBJ1-5; 9 nucleotides align to TRBD1. The germline V gene encodes CDR1 MNHNS and CDR2 SASEGT. J gave up 4 bases and V 6 bases, and 4 bases lay outside the gene matches. There are 14 residues in the CDR3. The CDR3 nucleotides read TGTGCCAGCAGAACACAGGGGGCAAATCAGCCCCAGCATTTT. Amino acid sequence: CASRTQGANQPQHF.

The table lists this clone with a few counts. This chain links TRBV5-7 with TRBJ2-2, with TRBD2 as a possible D gene (6 bases). TRBV5-7 is an ORF, and what it does is uncertain. Trimming removed 4 bases from V and 1 base from J, with 11 bases in between. CDR3 length equals 15 residues. CDR3 residues: CASSPRDWNTGELFF. For the CDR3, the DNA is TGTGCCAGCAGCCCCCGGGACTGGAACACCGGGGAGCTGTTTTTT.

The genes are TRBV28 and TRBJ2-7; 7 bases line up with TRBD2. The CDR3 totals 14 residues. Germline CDR1 and CDR2: MDHEN and SYDVKM. V shed 7 bases, J shed 0 bases, and the junction held 6 bases outside the gene matches. CDR3 sequence: CASTRGGPSYEQYF. Here the CDR3 DNA reads TGTGCCAGCACCCGCGGGGGACCCTCCTACGAGCAGTACTTC.

The chain carries TRBV6-4 and TRBJ2-3; 7 bases fit TRBD1. V dropped 7 bases and J dropped 4; count of bases not matched to a gene: 8. Germline V gene lookup returns CDR1 MRHNA and CDR2 SNTAGT. The CDR3 extends over 14 amino acids. CDR3 region: CASKLTGSADTQYF. In nucleotides, the CDR3 is TGTGCCAGCAAATTGACAGGGTCGGCAGATACGCAGTATTTT.

The rearrangement links TRBV10-2 to TRBJ2-7; TRBD1 might be the D (6 bases). There are 12 residues in the CDR3. The germline V gene encodes CDR1 WSHSY and CDR2 SAAADI. With 6 bases removed from V and 5 bases from J, the gap between germline ends came to 11 bases. The CDR3 is CASRDRVDEQYF. CDR3 nucleotide sequence: TGCGCCAGCAGGGACAGAGTCGACGAGCAGTACTTC.

The chain is built from TRBV6-1 and TRBJ1-3; D unresolved. The germline CDR1 and CDR2 sequences are MNHNS and SASEGT. V dropped 2 bases and J dropped 5 bases, with 10 bases sitting between them. The CDR3 length is 14 residues. The CDR3 loop reads CASSEINRRNTIYF. The CDR3 DNA reads TGTGCCAGCAGTGAAATTAATCGTAGAAACACCATATATTTT.

This chain uses TRBV29-1 with TRBJ2-1; 15 nucleotides line up with TRBD2. After removal of 5 bases from V and 2 bases from J, the junction contained 4 bases not matched to a gene. The CDR3 covers 16 residues. From germline, CDR1 is SQVTM and CDR2 ANQGSEA. CDR3: CSVRTSGGATYNEQFF. The CDR3 DNA follows: TGCAGCGTTCGGACTAGCGGGGGGGCAACCTACAATGAGCAGTTCTTC.

The chain uses TRBV27 and TRBJ2-7; TRBD1 agrees at 10 bases. Germline CDR1 and CDR2: MNHEY and SMNVEV (reference sequence). Trimming took 6 bases from V and 6 from J; bases not matched to a gene: 11. This CDR3 spans 15 amino acids. DNA for the CDR3: TGTGCCAGCAGCCCTCCGGGACAGGGGATCCGCGAGCAGTACTTC. Amino acid sequence: CASSPPGQGIREQYF.

CDR3 sequence (DNA): TGTGCCAGCAGCCCGACTACCCCTTTCTATGGCTACACCTTC. Amino acid sequence: CASSPTTPFYGYTF. This chain connects TRBV13 to TRBJ1-2; no definite D call. With 5 bases removed from V and 4 bases from J, the gap between germline ends came to 14 bases. Germline-derived CDR1 and CDR2 are PRHDT and FYEKMQ (reference sequence). This CDR3 is built from 14 residues.

The J gene is TRBJ1-1, the V gene TRBV27, with 7 bases aligning to TRBD1. The CDR3 sequence is 13 residues long. J was trimmed by 6 bases and V by 6 bases; bases with no gene match: 7. Germline V gene lookup returns CDR1 MNHEY and CDR2 SMNVEV (reference sequence). This CDR3 is CASSADRRSEAFF. DNA for the CDR3: TGTGCCAGCAGCGCGGACAGGAGATCTGAAGCTTTCTTT.

The CDR3 DNA reads TGTGCCAGCAGGGCCGGGACTGAGGCTGGAAACACCATATATTTT. The encoded protein is CASRAGTEAGNTIYF. The chain carries TRBV7-6 and TRBJ1-3; D is possibly TRBD1 (5 bases). Between the trimmed V and J ends, which lost 6 bases and 2 bases, there was a span of 14 bases. The CDR3 has 15 amino acids. Germline V gene data show CDR1 as SGHVS and CDR2 as FNYEAQ.

The chain carries TRBV10-1 and TRBJ2-7, with D possibly TRBD1 on 5 matching bases. Germline lookup yields CDR1 WNHNN and CDR2 SYGVQD (reference sequence). The CDR3 has 13 amino acids. Trimming left V 5 bases short and J 1 base short, with 9 bases between. CDR3: CASSSPGSYEQYF. CDR3 bases: TGCGCCAGCAGTTCCCCAGGGTCCTACGAGCAGTACTTC.

The rearrangement links TRBV5-4 to TRBJ2-7; possible D gene TRBD1, 6 bases. The CDR3 spans 13 residues. Germline assignment: CDR1 SGHNT and CDR2 YYREEE (reference sequence). Trimming pared 1 base from V and 5 bases from J, leaving 10 bases between. CDR3 in DNA: TGTGCCAGCAGCTTGAACCGGGACAACGAGCAGTACTTC. It is translated as CASSLNRDNEQYF. Complete variable domain (other parts from reference TRBV5-4 and TRBJ2-7): ETGVTQSPTHLIKTRGQQVTLRCSSQSGHNTVSWYQQALGQGPQFIFQYYREEENGRGNFPPRFSGLQFPNYSSELNVNALELDDSALYLCASSLNRDNEQYFGPGTRLTVT.

The chain has TRBV4-1 and TRBJ2-1, with 11 bases aligning to TRBD2. V was pared by 3 bases and J by 7 bases, with 2 bases of the junction left unmatched. Germline V gene lookup returns CDR1 MGHRA and CDR2 YSYEKL. The CDR3 is 14 amino acids. The CDR3 DNA sequence: TGCGCCAGCAGCCATAGGACTAGCGGGAATGAGCAGTTCTTC. Protein product: CASSHRTSGNEQFF.

This chain connects TRBV30 to TRBJ1-2, with D hard to call. The CDR3 is 12 residues long. The germline CDR1 and CDR2 sequences are GTSNPN and SVGIG (reference sequence). V was trimmed by 4 bases and J by 8 bases, leaving 14 bases between them. CDR3 DNA sequence: TGTGCCTGGACAGGAACGACGGGGGGCTACACCTTC. Protein product: CAWTGTTGGYTF. Variable domain in full (rest from reference TRBV30 and TRBJ1-2): SQTIHQWPATLVQPVGSPLSLECTVEGTSNPNLYWYRQAAGRGLQLLFYSVGIGQISSEVPQNLSASRPQDRQFILSSKKLLLSDSGFYLCAWTGTTGGYTFGSGTRLTVV.

The sample holds a few counts of this clone. The V and J genes are TRBV19 and TRBJ1-5, with D possibly matching TRBD1 (6 bases). The V gene lost 4 bases and the J gene lost 0 bases, with 13 bases spanning the gap. Germline V lookup: CDR1 LNHDA, CDR2 SQIVND (reference sequence). The CDR3 runs 16 residues. CDR3 DNA sequence: TGTGCCAGTAGTAACCCGACAGGATATAGCAATCAGCCCCAGCATTTT. Its translation: CASSNPTGYSNQPQHF.

J is TRBJ1-1 and V is TRBV5-1; 10 bases match TRBD1. The V segment lost 1 base and the J segment 0 bases; nucleotides outside the gene matches: 24. CDR1 is SGHRS, CDR2 YFSETQ, per germline. This CDR3 comprises 23 residues. In DNA, the CDR3 is TGCGCCAGCAGCTTGCCCCTCCCGACAGGGGGCTCTCCTTACACCCTAATGAACACTGAAGCTTTCTTT. This gives the protein CASSLPLPTGGSPYTLMNTEAFF.

This sequence joins TRBV11-2 and TRBJ2-5; 11 nucleotides align to TRBD2. The CDR3 consists of 16 residues. The germline V gene has CDR1 SGHAT and CDR2 FQNNGV. V lost 1 base and J lost 1; bases outside the gene matches: 2. This chain's CDR3 is CASSLGTSGLQETQYF. The CDR3 DNA sequence: TGTGCCAGCAGCTTAGGGACTAGCGGGCTCCAAGAGACCCAGTACTTC.

This chain joins TRBV10-2 and TRBJ1-4, with TRBD1 matching over 9 bases. The germline V gene has CDR1 WSHSY and CDR2 SAAADI. V lost 6 bases and J lost 7; bases outside the gene matches: 6. CDR3 length: 14 residues. The CDR3 protein is CASSRTGDVEKLFF. The CDR3 nucleotides are TGCGCCAGCAGCAGGACAGGGGATGTTGAAAAACTGTTTTTT.

This clone was observed a single time. The CDR3 nucleotides read TGTGCCAGCAGCCCCGGAACTCGGGGTGAAGCTTTCTTT. This gives the protein CASSPGTRGEAFF. V is TRBV14 and J is TRBJ1-1; D not certain. Germline V gene data show CDR1 as SGHDN and CDR2 as FVKESK. The ends were cut back, 4 bases at V and 7 bases at J, with 13 bases in the middle. The CDR3 spans 13 residues.

V usage is TRBV9 and J usage is TRBJ2-7; TRBD2 agrees at 14 bases. V dropped 0 bases and J dropped 9; count of bases not matched to a gene: 8. The CDR3 runs to 16 residues. The germline V gene has CDR1 SGDLS and CDR2 YYNGEE. CDR3 in amino acids: CASSVGLAGGPSVQYF. In nucleotides, the CDR3 is TGTGCCAGCAGCGTAGGACTAGCGGGGGGGCCCTCTGTGCAGTACTTC.

The J gene is TRBJ2-7, the V gene TRBV27, with D possibly TRBD2 on 5 matching bases. Germline V gene lookup returns CDR1 MNHEY and CDR2 SMNVEV (reference sequence). This CDR3 region has 18 residues. Trimming left V 7 bases short and J 1 base short, with 26 bases between. The DNA for the CDR3 is TGTGCCAGCAAGGCCCTCACCGCGGGCCAGTTAGTTTCCTACGAGCAGTACTTC. This sequence encodes CASKALTAGQLVSYEQYF.

The genes are TRBV6-1 and TRBJ2-2, with 7 bases fitting TRBD2. The V gene's germline CDR1 is MNHNS and CDR2 SASEGT. V lost 5 bases and J lost 3; bases outside the gene matches: 3. This CDR3 region has 14 residues. CDR3 nucleotide sequence: TGTGCCAGCAGTTCGGGACTACACACCGGGGAGCTGTTTTTT. It yields the protein CASSSGLHTGELFF.

This clone was found once. The rearrangement joins TRBV30 to TRBJ2-2, with D hard to call. Germline CDR1 GTSNPN, CDR2 SVGIG (reference sequence). The V gene lost 1 base and the J gene lost 4 bases, with 7 bases spanning the gap. This CDR3 has 13 residues. The CDR3 is CAWSGTRTGELFF. The CDR3 bases are TGTGCCTGGAGTGGCACACGCACCGGGGAGCTGTTTTTT. Filled out from reference TRBV30 and TRBJ2-2, the complete variable domain reads SQTIHQWPATLVQPVGSPLSLECTVEGTSNPNLYWYRQAAGRGLQLLFYSVGIGQISSEVPQNLSASRPQDRQFILSSKKLLLSDSGFYLCAWSGTRTGELFFGEGSRLTVL.

The V gene is TRBV6-5, the J gene TRBJ2-7, with 7 positions matching TRBD2. This CDR3 region has 11 residues. CDR1 MNHEY and CDR2 SVGAGI come from the germline V gene. With V trimmed by 6 bases and J by 6 bases, 2 bases remained unmatched. CDR3 nucleotide sequence: TGTGCCAGCAGCGGGACTACCGAGCAGTACTTC. This gives the protein CASSGTTEQYF.

The genes are TRBV18 and TRBJ2-5; 9 positions match TRBD2. The CDR3 is 15 amino acids. The J segment lost 2 bases and the V segment lost 1 base, leaving 2 bases of the junction unmatched. The germline V gene encodes CDR1 KGHSH and CDR2 LQKENI. The CDR3 coding sequence is TGTGCCAGCTCACCACTAGCGGGAGATCAAGAGACCCAGTACTTC. Encoded protein: CASSPLAGDQETQYF.